This paragraph covers one TCR beta chain sequence. V was cut by 5 bases and J by 9 bases, with 17 bases left in between. Germline CDR1 LGHNA, CDR2 YNFKEQ. The CDR3 length is 13 residues. TCRdb independently ran MiXCR on the RT-PCR reads; one entry per CDR3 protein. The sample lists 180,000 or so distinct CDR3 sequences; approximately 12% were seen once. These data come from a study of response to subunit inactivated influenza vaccine. The same data also went into a second study, on T cells expressing NK-cell markers. This second report adds: The authors made TCR beta cDNA libraries by 5'RACE template switching. This switching added a universal primer site and UMIs. The study sequenced eight donors, seven HCMV-seropositive and one seronegative. The share of CD8+ T cells held by dominant NKG2C+ clonotypes was 1.0-7.0% in about six donors. Nothing established the HCMV specificity of expanded NKG2C+ T cell clones.

Sequencing used CD8+ T cells sorted from PBMCs, obtained less than 13 days after vaccination. The TCR was taken from a man aged 45 to 65 who received an inactivated influenza vaccine. The chain is built from TRBV4-2 and TRBJ2-7; unclear D gene. The CDR3 sequence: CASSTGPRCSQYF. Here the CDR3 DNA reads TGTGCCAGCAGCACCGGTCCCCGATGCTCGCAGTACTTC.